This TCR beta chain was recovered during a study of cytomegalovirus exposure and HLA in healthy donors. PCR was performed using 60 Vbeta and 13 Jbeta primers. Generated by immunoSEQ multiplex PCR, the TCRdb table keeps only in-frame clones and is missing some. Among 90,000 to 95,000 clones, roughly 79% were seen once, and the ten largest hold 0.57%. Worth noting for this clone: What it binds is unknown.

Regarding the study as a whole: Investigators reported approximately 150 TCR beta chains as tied to cytomegalovirus.

This clonotype was sampled from a man aged 25 to 45 in good health and CMV-seronegative. Material: PBMCs.

CDR3 amino acids: CASRPGTRGAGTEAFF. As DNA, the CDR3 is TGTGCCAGCCGGCCGGGGACCAGGGGAGCTGGCACTGAAGCTTTCTTT. The rearrangement uses TRBV18 and TRBJ1-1; tentative D call: TRBD1 (6 bases). The V end lost 8 bases, the J end lost 4 bases, and 23 bases lay between the germline ends. This CDR3 has 16 amino acids. Germline CDR1 KGHSH, CDR2 LQKENI.